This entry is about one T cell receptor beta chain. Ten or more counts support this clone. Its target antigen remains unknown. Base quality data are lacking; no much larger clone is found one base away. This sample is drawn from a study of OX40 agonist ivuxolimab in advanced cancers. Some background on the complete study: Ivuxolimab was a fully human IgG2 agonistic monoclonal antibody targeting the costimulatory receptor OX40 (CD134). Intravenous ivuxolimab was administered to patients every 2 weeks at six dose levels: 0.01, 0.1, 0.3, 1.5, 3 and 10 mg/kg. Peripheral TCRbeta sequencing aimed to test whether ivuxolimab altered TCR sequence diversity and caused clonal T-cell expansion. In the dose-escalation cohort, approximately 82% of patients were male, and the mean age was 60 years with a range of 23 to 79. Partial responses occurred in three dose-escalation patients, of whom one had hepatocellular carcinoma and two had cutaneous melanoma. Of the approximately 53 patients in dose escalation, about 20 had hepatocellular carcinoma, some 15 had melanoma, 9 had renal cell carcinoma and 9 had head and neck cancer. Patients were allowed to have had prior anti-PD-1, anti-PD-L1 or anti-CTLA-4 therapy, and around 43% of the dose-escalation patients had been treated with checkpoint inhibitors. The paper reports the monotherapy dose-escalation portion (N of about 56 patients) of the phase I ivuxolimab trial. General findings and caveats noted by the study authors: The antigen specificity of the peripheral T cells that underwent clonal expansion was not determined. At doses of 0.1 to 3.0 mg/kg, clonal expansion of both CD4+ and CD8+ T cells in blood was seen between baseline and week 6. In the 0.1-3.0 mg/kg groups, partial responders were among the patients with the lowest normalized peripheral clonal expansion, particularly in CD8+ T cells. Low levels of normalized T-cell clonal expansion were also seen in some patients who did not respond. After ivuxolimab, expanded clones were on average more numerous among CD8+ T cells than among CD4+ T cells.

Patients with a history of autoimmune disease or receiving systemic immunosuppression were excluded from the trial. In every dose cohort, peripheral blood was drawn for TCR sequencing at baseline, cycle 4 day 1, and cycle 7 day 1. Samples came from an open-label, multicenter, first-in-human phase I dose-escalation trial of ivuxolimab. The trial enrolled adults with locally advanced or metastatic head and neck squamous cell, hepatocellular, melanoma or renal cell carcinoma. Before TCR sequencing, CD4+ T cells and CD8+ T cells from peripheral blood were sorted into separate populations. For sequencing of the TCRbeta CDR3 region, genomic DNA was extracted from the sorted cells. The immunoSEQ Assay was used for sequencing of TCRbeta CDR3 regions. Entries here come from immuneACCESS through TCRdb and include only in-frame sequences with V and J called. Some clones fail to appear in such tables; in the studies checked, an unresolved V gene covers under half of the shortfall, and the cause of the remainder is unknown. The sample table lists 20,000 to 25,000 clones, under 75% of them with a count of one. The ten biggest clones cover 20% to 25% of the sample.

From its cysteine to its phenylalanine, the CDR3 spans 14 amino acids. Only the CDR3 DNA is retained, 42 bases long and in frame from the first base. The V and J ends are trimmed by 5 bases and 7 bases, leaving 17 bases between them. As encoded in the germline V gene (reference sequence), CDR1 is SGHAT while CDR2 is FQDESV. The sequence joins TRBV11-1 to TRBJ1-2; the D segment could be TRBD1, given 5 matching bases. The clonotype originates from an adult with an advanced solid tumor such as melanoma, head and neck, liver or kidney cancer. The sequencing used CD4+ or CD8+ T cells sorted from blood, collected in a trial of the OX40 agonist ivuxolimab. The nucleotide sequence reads TGTGCCAGCAGCCCCTTGGAGGGGCCTGTTGGCTACACCTTC. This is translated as CASSPLEGPVGYTF.